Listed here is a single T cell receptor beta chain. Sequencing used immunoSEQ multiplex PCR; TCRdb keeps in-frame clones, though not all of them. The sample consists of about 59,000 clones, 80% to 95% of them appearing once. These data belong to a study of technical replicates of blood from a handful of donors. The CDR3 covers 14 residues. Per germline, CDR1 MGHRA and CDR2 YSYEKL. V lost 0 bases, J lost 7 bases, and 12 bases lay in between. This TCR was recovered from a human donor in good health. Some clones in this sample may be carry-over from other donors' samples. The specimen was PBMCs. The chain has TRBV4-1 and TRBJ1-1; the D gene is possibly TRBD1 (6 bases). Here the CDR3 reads CASSQDPGAVEAFF. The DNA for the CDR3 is TGCGCCAGCAGCCAAGATCCAGGGGCGGTTGAAGCTTTCTTT.